A single T cell receptor beta chain is shown here with its context. No antigen is known for it. These data come from a study of T cell responses to AZD1222 COVID-19 vaccine. Findings and caveats of the study: The repertoires were collected only after the peak T cell response. The donors showed a predominance of white British ancestry and of females, with possible underestimation of clonal diversity. The CD4 TCRs associated with vaccination extended across spike and predominated at 160-218 and 743-854.

This CDR3 comprises 16 residues. Trimming cost V 2 bases and J 0 bases, with 11 bases left between them. Germline V gene data show CDR1 as LNHDA and CDR2 as SQIVND (reference sequence). Using immunoSEQ multiplex PCR, the repertoire was profiled, and TCRdb retains in-frame clones only, with some absent. The sample carries some 98,000 clones, roughly 86% recorded once. The sample in question was peripheral blood, obtained 28 days after the second AZD1222 dose. The V call is TRBV19, the J call TRBJ1-3; a possible D gene is TRBD1 (5 bases). This receptor was obtained from an adult who received the AZD1222 COVID-19 vaccine. CDR3 sequence: CASSIPDRVSGNTIYF. DNA for the CDR3: TGTGCCAGTAGTATACCCGACAGAGTCTCTGGAAACACCATATATTTT.